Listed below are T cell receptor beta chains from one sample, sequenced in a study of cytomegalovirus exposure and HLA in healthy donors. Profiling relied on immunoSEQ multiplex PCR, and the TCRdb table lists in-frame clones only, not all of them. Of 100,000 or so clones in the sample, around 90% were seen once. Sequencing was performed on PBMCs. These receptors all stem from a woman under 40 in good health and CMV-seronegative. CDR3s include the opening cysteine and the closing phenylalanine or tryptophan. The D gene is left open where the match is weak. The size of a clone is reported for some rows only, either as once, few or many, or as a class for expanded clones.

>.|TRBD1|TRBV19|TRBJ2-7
CASGNRGRAEQYF
TGTGCCAGCGGTAACAGGGGTAGGGCCGAGCAGTACTTC
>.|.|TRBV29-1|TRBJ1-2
CSVDMGRGSYGYTF
TGCAGCGTTGATATGGGGAGAGGGAGCTATGGCTACACCTTC
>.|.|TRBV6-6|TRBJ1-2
CASSYDFDYGYTF
TGTGCCAGCAGTTACGACTTTGACTATGGCTACACCTTC
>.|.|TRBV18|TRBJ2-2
CASHSPARTGELFF
TGTGCCAGCCACTCACCTGCCCGGACTGGGGAGCTGTTTTTT
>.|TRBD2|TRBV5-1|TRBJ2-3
CASSGTSGRARTDTQYF
TGCGCCAGCAGCGGGACTAGCGGGAGGGCCCGCACAGATACGCAGTATTTT
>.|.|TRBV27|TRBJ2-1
CASSSDTMSSYNEQFF
TGTGCCAGCAGTTCGGACACAATGAGCTCCTACAATGAGCAGTTCTTC
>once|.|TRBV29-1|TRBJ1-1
CSVELVGRNTEAFF
TGCAGCGTTGAACTAGTCGGCAGGAACACTGAAGCTTTCTTT
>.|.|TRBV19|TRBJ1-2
CASTPDSPYGYTF
TGTGCCAGTACTCCAGACAGCCCCTATGGCTACACCTTC
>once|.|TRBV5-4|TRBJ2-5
CASSLAGGTETQYF
TGTGCCAGCAGCTTGGCCGGAGGAACGGAGACCCAGTACTTC
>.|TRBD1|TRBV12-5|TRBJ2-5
CASGFGQVQETQYF
TGTGCTAGTGGTTTCGGACAGGTACAAGAGACCCAGTACTTC
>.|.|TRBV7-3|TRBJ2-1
CASSNQATGGYNEQFF
TGTGCCAGCAGCAATCAAGCTACAGGCGGATACAATGAGCAGTTCTTC
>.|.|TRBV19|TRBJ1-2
CASSIDRAYGYTF
TGTGCCAGTAGTATAGACAGGGCCTATGGCTACACCTTC
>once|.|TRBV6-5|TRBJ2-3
CASSYNYPTDTQYF
TGTGCCAGCAGTTACAATTATCCCACAGATACGCAGTATTTT
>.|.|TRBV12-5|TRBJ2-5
CASGLGAVKETQYF
TGTGCTAGTGGTTTGGGGGCAGTAAAGGAGACCCAGTACTTC
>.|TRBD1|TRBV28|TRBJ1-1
CASSYRGNTEAFF
TGTGCCAGCAGTTACAGGGGGAACACTGAAGCTTTCTTT
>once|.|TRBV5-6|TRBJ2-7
CASSPTASSYEQYF
TGTGCCAGCAGCCCGACTGCTTCCTCCTACGAGCAGTACTTC
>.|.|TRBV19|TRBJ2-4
CASSLTENIQYF
TGTGCCAGTAGTTTAACGGAAAACATTCAGTACTTC
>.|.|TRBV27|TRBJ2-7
CASSFGQGTYEQYF
TGTGCCAGCAGTTTCGGCCAGGGCACCTACGAGCAGTACTTC
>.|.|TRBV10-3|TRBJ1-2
CAISETDYGYTF
TGTGCCATCAGTGAGACAGACTATGGCTACACCTTC
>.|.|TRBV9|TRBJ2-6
CASSGPGLEPGANVLTF
TGTGCCAGCAGCGGGCCGGGACTCGAACCTGGGGCCAACGTCCTGACTTTC
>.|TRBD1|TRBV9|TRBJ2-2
CASSIPRDRGATGELFF
TGTGCCAGCAGCATTCCCCGGGACAGGGGAGCCACCGGGGAGCTGTTTTTT
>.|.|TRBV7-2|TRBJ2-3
CASSLVGLGGTDTQYF
TGTGCCAGCAGCTTAGTTGGCTTGGGAGGCACAGATACGCAGTATTTT
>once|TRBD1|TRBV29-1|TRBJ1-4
CSATTGVGEKLFF
TGCAGCGCCACGACAGGGGTGGGGGAAAAACTGTTTTTT
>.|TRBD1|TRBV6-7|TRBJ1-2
CASTQDRGSLVGFHGYTF
TGTGCCAGCACCCAGGACAGGGGGAGTTTGGTGGGGTTCCATGGCTACACCTTC
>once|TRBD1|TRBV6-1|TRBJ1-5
CASIPQTGTNQPQHF
TGTGCCAGCATTCCACAGACAGGGACGAATCAGCCCCAGCATTTT
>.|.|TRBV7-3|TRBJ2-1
CASSLTIDRFNNEQFF
TGTGCCAGCAGCTTAACCATTGACAGATTTAACAATGAGCAGTTCTTC
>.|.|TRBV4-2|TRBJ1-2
CASSGVGTLAAYGYTF
TGTGCCAGCAGCGGGGTGGGGACTCTGGCAGCCTATGGCTACACCTTC
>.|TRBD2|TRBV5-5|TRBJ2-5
CASSPGLAGRETQYF
TGTGCCAGCAGCCCAGGACTAGCGGGGAGAGAGACCCAGTACTTC
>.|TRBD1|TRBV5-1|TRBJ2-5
CASSRGQGVRGQETQYF
TGCGCCAGCAGCAGGGGACAGGGGGTAAGAGGGCAAGAGACCCAGTACTTC
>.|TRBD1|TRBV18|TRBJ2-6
CASSPARGPGANVLTF
TGTGCCAGCTCACCCGCCAGGGGGCCTGGGGCCAACGTCCTGACTTTC
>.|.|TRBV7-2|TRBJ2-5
CASSLSETQYF
TGTGCCAGCAGCTTAAGCGAGACCCAGTACTTC
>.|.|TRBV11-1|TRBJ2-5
CASSYRRQETQYF
TGTGCCAGCAGCTATCGCAGACAAGAGACCCAGTACTTC
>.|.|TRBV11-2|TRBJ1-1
CASSFEFTEAFF
TGTGCCAGCAGCTTCGAGTTCACTGAAGCTTTCTTT
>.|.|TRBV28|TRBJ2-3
CASSWEAADGTDTQYF
TGTGCCAGCAGTTGGGAGGCGGCGGACGGCACAGATACGCAGTATTTT
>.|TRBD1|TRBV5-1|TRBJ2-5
CASREPGGETQYF
TGCGCCAGCAGGGAGCCAGGGGGCGAGACCCAGTACTTC
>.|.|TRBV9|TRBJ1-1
CASSVVTTAEAFF
TGTGCCAGCAGCGTAGTAACGACAGCTGAAGCTTTCTTT
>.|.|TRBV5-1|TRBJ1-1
CASSLEGQATEAFF
TGCGCCAGCAGCTTGGAAGGTCAGGCCACTGAAGCTTTCTTT
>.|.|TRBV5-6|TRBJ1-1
CASTNSYRNTEAFF
TGTGCCAGCACCAATAGTTACAGGAACACTGAAGCTTTCTTT
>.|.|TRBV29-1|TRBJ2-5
CSVGEISDYYKETQYF
TGCAGCGTTGGGGAGATATCGGACTACTACAAAGAGACCCAGTACTTC
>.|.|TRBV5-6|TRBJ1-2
CASSLGTAYGYTF
TGTGCCAGCAGCTTGGGGACAGCCTATGGCTACACCTTC
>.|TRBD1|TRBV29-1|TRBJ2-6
CSVGDRGLKANVLTF
TGCAGCGTCGGGGACAGGGGGCTGAAGGCCAACGTCCTGACTTTC
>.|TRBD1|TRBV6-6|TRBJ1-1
CATFHRGTEAFF
TGTGCCACCTTCCACAGGGGCACTGAAGCTTTCTTT
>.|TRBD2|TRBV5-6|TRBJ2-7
CASSQGLGDYEQYF
TGTGCCAGCAGCCAGGGACTAGGAGATTACGAGCAGTACTTC
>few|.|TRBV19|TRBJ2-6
CASNQPGSSGANVLTF
TGTGCCAGTAACCAACCGGGGAGCTCTGGGGCCAACGTCCTGACTTTC
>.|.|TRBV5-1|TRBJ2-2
CASSTTVTGELFF
TGCGCCAGCAGCACTACGGTCACCGGGGAGCTGTTTTTT
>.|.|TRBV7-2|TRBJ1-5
CASSLGAVSNQPQHF
TGTGCCAGCAGCTTAGGGGCCGTGAGCAATCAGCCCCAGCATTTT
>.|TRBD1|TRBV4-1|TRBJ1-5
CASSQDTGVQPQHF
TGCGCCAGCAGCCAAGATACAGGGGTGCAGCCCCAGCATTTT
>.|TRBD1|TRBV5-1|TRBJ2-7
CASSLAGGLDEQYF
TGCGCCAGCAGCTTGGCAGGGGGCTTGGACGAGCAGTACTTC
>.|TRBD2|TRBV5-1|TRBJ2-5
CASSPGAQAGQETQYF
TGCGCCAGCAGCCCCGGGGCCCAAGCGGGACAAGAGACCCAGTACTTC
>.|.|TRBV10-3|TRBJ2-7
CAISESLVGQSSYEQYF
TGTGCCATCAGTGAGTCTCTTGTAGGACAGAGCTCCTACGAGCAGTACTTC
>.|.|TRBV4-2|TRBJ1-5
CASSHNTEGVQPQHF
TGTGCCAGCAGCCATAATACCGAGGGTGTGCAGCCCCAGCATTTT
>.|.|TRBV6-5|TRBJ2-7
CASSYNREPTSEQYF
TGTGCCAGCAGTTACAACCGGGAGCCCACCTCCGAGCAGTACTTC